Below are 12 T cell receptor beta chains sequenced from a single sample in a study of blood T cell repertoires in COVID-19. Sequencing used immunoSEQ multiplex PCR; TCRdb keeps in-frame clones, though not all of them. The sample has more than 40,000 clones, roughly 87% seen once. Sequenced input: peripheral blood. These receptors originate from a man aged 55 to 70 with acute or convalescent COVID-19.

This chain joins TRBV9 and TRBJ2-7, with TRBD1 matching 11 bases. J gave up 5 bases and V 4 bases, and 5 bases lay outside the gene matches. The V gene's germline CDR1 is SGDLS and CDR2 YYNGEE. The CDR3 runs 14 residues. The CDR3 bases are TGTGCCAGCAGCCCTCGGACAGGGGGCAACGAGCAGTACTTC. Translating gives CASSPRTGGNEQYF.

The chain employs TRBV4-3 and TRBJ2-7; D remains unclear. CDR1 LGHNA and CDR2 YSLEER come from the germline V gene. The CDR3 is made up of 15 amino acids. The germline V and J ends were trimmed by 0 bases and 3 bases, with 12 bases remaining between them. The CDR3 loop reads CASSQDNGRNYEQYF. CDR3 sequence (DNA): TGCGCCAGCAGCCAAGATAATGGGCGAAACTACGAGCAGTACTTC.

The chain recombines TRBV6-2 or TRBV6-3 with TRBJ2-1; 8 positions agree with TRBD1. The CDR3 has 13 residues. V shed 5 bases and J 4 bases; nucleotides not matched to a gene: 1. CDR1 MNHEY and CDR2 SVGEGT come from the germline V gene. The CDR3 DNA reads as TGTGCCAGCAGTAGGACAGGGTACAATGAGCAGTTCTTC. This codes for CASSRTGYNEQFF.

The gene calls are TRBV6-1 and TRBJ2-3; tentative D call: TRBD2 (5 bases). Trimming pared 6 bases from V and 0 bases from J, leaving 10 bases between. Germline lookup yields CDR1 MNHNS and CDR2 SASEGT. This CDR3 comprises 14 residues. As DNA, the CDR3 is TGTGCCAGCAGCCGGACTCTTAGCACAGATACGCAGTATTTT. Translation gives CASSRTLSTDTQYF.

The rearrangement links TRBV4-3 to TRBJ1-1; D is unresolved. Trimming left V 2 bases short and J 4 bases short, with 20 bases between. The CDR3 totals 17 residues. CDR1 is LGHNA and CDR2 is YSLEER in the germline V gene. The CDR3, as DNA: TGCGCCAGCAGCCAAAGGATGCTGGCGGGTAAGGGCACTGAAGCTTTCTTT. Its translation is CASSQRMLAGKGTEAFF.

The CDR3 DNA is TGCGCCAGCAGCCAAGATTTCCCGAACACCATATATTTT. Its protein product is CASSQDFPNTIYF. The chain recombines TRBV4-3 with TRBJ1-3; no definite D call. This CDR3 is built from 13 residues. V lost 0 bases to trimming and J lost 7 bases, with 7 bases between them. The germline V gene encodes CDR1 LGHNA and CDR2 YSLEER.

A single count supports this clone. The chain links TRBV14 to TRBJ1-2, with D possibly matching TRBD1 (6 bases). The germline gives CDR1 SGHDN, CDR2 FVKESK. The CDR3 has 13 amino acids. V lost 4 bases, J lost 8 bases, and 14 bases lay in between. The DNA for the CDR3 is TGTGCCAGCAGCCCCAGGGGTTTGGGCGGCTACACCTTC. Its protein is CASSPRGLGGYTF.

This clone appeared once. The gene calls are TRBV18 and TRBJ1-3; unclear D gene. The CDR3 has 17 amino acids. Per the germline V gene, CDR1 is KGHSH and CDR2 is LQKENI. V lost 0 bases and J lost 2, with 14 bases in between. CDR3 sequence reads: CASSPPYSNAAGNTIYF. The DNA for the CDR3 is TGTGCCAGCTCACCACCGTACTCAAACGCGGCTGGAAACACCATATATTTT.

This clone appeared once. V usage is TRBV5-5 and J usage is TRBJ2-5, with a tentative D call TRBD2 (5 bases). The CDR3 runs 16 residues. CDR1 is SGHKS, CDR2 YYEKEE, per germline (reference sequence). Trimming shortened V by 4 bases and J by 5 bases, and 21 bases separated the two germline ends. CDR3 nucleotides: TGTGCCAGCAGCCCTCTCCTCGGGGTCACCCTTGAGACCCAGTACTTC. It codes for CASSPLLGVTLETQYF.

The V gene is TRBV4-3, the J gene TRBJ1-2, with D unclear. The germline V gene encodes CDR1 LGHNA and CDR2 YSLEER. This CDR3 spans 16 amino acids. Trimming took 0 bases from V and 1 from J, leaving 12 bases between them. The CDR3 coding sequence is TGCGCCAGCAGCCAAGATGTGGCCAGAATTAACTATGGCTACACCTTC. This sequence encodes CASSQDVARINYGYTF.

This chain uses TRBV4-1 with TRBJ1-2; 7 bases are a match to TRBD1. The CDR3 consists of 15 residues. CDR1 and CDR2 (germline): MGHRA, YSYEKL. V trimming: 0 bases; J trimming: 5 bases; junction bases outside the gene matches: 6. The CDR3 region is CASSQDAGGYYGYTF. CDR3 DNA sequence: TGCGCCAGCAGCCAAGACGCAGGGGGTTATTATGGCTACACCTTC.

This clone has a single count. The rearrangement links TRBV3-1 (or the pseudogene TRBV3-2) to TRBJ1-1; D is unresolved. The CDR3 runs 12 residues. Trimming stripped 8 bases from V and 1 base from J, with 8 bases between. CDR1 and CDR2 (germline): LGHDT, YNNKEL (reference sequence). CDR3 bases: TGTGCCAGCTCCTGGGCGAACACTGAAGCTTTCTTT. Protein sequence: CASSWANTEAFF.